These 19 T cell receptor beta chains originate from one sample sequenced in a study of OX40 agonist ivuxolimab in advanced cancers. Generated by immunoSEQ multiplex PCR, the TCRdb table keeps only in-frame clones and is missing some. This table has 100,000 to 150,000 clones, around 92% appearing once. Sequenced here: CD4+ or CD8+ T cells sorted from blood, sampled in a trial of the OX40 agonist ivuxolimab. The origin of the receptors is an adult with an advanced solid tumor such as melanoma, head and neck, liver or kidney cancer.

V gene TRBV28 combines with J gene TRBJ2-7; possible D gene TRBD1, 6 bases. Germline-derived CDR1 and CDR2 are MDHEN and SYDVKM. This CDR3 spans 16 amino acids. Trimming left V 0 bases short and J 2 bases short, with 14 bases between. CDR3 sequence reads: CASSLWGAGTAYEQYF. In DNA, the CDR3 is TGTGCCAGCAGTTTATGGGGGGCAGGGACCGCCTACGAGCAGTACTTC. The full variable domain, rest sourced from reference TRBV28 and TRBJ2-7, is DVKVTQSSRYLVKRTGEKVFLECVQDMDHENMFWYRQDPGLGLRLIYFSYDVKMKEKGDIPEGYSVSREKKERFSLILESASTNQTSMYLCASSLWGAGTAYEQYFGPGTRLTVT.

The chain joins TRBV6-6 to TRBJ2-2; 8 bases are shared with TRBD2. This CDR3 comprises 14 residues. V was pared by 8 bases and J by 0 bases, with 2 bases of the junction left unmatched. Per the germline V gene, CDR1 is MNHNY and CDR2 is SVGAGI (reference sequence). The CDR3 DNA reads TGTGCCAGCTCCGGGGGGGCGAACACCGGGGAGCTGTTTTTT. This translates into CASSGGANTGELFF.

The V call is TRBV18, the J call TRBJ1-6; D perhaps matches TRBD1 (6 bases). With 3 bases removed from V and 9 bases from J, the gap between germline ends came to 15 bases. There are 15 residues in the CDR3. The germline V gene has CDR1 KGHSH and CDR2 LQKENI. The CDR3 region is CASSPDRQGISPLHF. CDR3 sequence (DNA): TGTGCCAGCTCACCTGACCGGCAGGGGATTTCACCCCTCCACTTT.

This clone appeared once. The V and J genes are TRBV4-3 and TRBJ1-2; no clear D gene. Germline CDR1 and CDR2: LGHNA and YSLEER. This CDR3 comprises 14 residues. V was shortened by 1 base and J by 3 bases, with 9 bases between the two germline ends. CDR3 loop: CASSQGRVDYGYTF. The CDR3 DNA follows: TGCGCCAGCAGCCAAGGACGGGTGGACTATGGCTACACCTTC.

The chain couples TRBV19 to TRBJ2-3; 8 nucleotides align to TRBD2. V shed 6 bases and J 0 bases; nucleotides not matched to a gene: 5. CDR3 length equals 15 residues. Germline assignment: CDR1 LNHDA and CDR2 SQIVND (reference sequence). This CDR3 is CASRTSGVSTDTQYF. For the CDR3, the DNA is TGTGCCAGTAGAACTAGCGGAGTTAGCACAGATACGCAGTATTTT. Drawing the rest from reference TRBV19 and TRBJ2-3, the complete variable domain is DGGITQSPKYLFRKEGQNVTLSCEQNLNHDAMYWYRQDPGQGLRLIYYSQIVNDFQKGDIAEGYSVSREKKESFPLTVTSAQKNPTAFYLCASRTSGVSTDTQYFGPGTRLTVL.

CDR3 residues: CATSPRGTGFEQYF. The CDR3, as DNA: TGTGCCACCAGCCCCCGGGGGACAGGGTTCGAGCAGTACTTC. The chain has TRBV15 and TRBJ2-7; 9 bases line up with TRBD1. From germline, CDR1 is LNHNV and CDR2 YYDKDF (reference sequence). Trimming removed 5 bases from V and 6 bases from J; junction bases left unmatched: 8. CDR3 length equals 14 residues.

The V call is TRBV4-2, the J call TRBJ2-5; the D is unclear. TRBJ2-7 explains the end of the DNA better; the J call may be wrong. This CDR3 contains 13 residues. CDR1 LGHNA and CDR2 YNFKEQ come from the germline V gene. In DNA form, the CDR3 reads TGTGCCAGCAGCCAACTTAGCAGATACGAGCAGTACTTC. Translated: CASSQLSRYEQYF.

The CDR3 region has the DNA TGTGCCAGCAGTTTGCACAGTGGGAATTCACCCCTCCACTTT. Protein product: CASSLHSGNSPLHF. The J gene is TRBJ1-6, the V gene TRBV28, with D uncertain. V was shortened by 3 bases and J by 7 bases, with 10 bases between the two germline ends. CDR1 and CDR2 (germline): MDHEN, SYDVKM. The CDR3 spans 14 residues.

The V gene is TRBV11-1, the J gene TRBJ1-1; TRBD1 matches 9 bases. Germline-derived CDR1 and CDR2 are SGHAT and FQDESV (reference sequence). J lost 5 bases, V lost 4 bases, and 8 bases had no gene match. The CDR3 sequence is 15 residues long. The CDR3 DNA reads as TGTGCCAGCAGCTCGCCATGGACAGGGGTTACTGAAGCTTTCTTT. Translation: CASSSPWTGVTEAFF.

V usage is TRBV15 and J usage is TRBJ2-7, with no clear D. Germline-derived CDR1 and CDR2 are LNHNV and YYDKDF (reference sequence). CDR3 size: 14 residues. The ends were cut back, 0 bases at V and 4 bases at J, with 10 bases in the middle. CDR3: CATSRDRTAYEQYF. For the CDR3, the DNA is TGTGCCACCAGCAGAGATCGGACCGCTTACGAGCAGTACTTC. Combining the CDR3 with reference TRBV15 and TRBJ2-7 gives the whole variable domain DAMVIQNPRYQVTQFGKPVTLSCSQTLNHNVMYWYQQKSSQAPKLLFHYYDKDFNNEADTPDNFQSRRPNTSFCFLDIRSPGLGDTAMYLCATSRDRTAYEQYFGPGTRLTVT.

This clone was picked up one time. V is TRBV10-2 and J is TRBJ1-5, with 7 bases matching TRBD1. The CDR3 runs 16 residues. Per the germline V gene, CDR1 is WSHSY and CDR2 is SAAADI. V gave up 6 bases and J gave up 3 bases; unmatched junction bases: 11. The CDR3, as DNA: TGCGCCAGCAGCGGGGGCCCGGGACAGACCAATCAGCCCCAGCATTTT. Residues: CASSGGPGQTNQPQHF.

The CDR3 nucleotides are TGTGCCAGCAGCTTCATTAGCGGGAACTCCTACGAGCAGTACTTC. Protein product: CASSFISGNSYEQYF. The rearrangement links TRBV7-9 to TRBJ2-7, with 8 bases matching TRBD2. CDR3 length: 15 amino acids. J lost 0 bases, V lost 3 bases, and 4 bases had no gene match. Germline V gives CDR1 SEHNR, CDR2 FQNEAQ (reference sequence).

This sequence joins TRBV28 and TRBJ1-4; D uncertain. The CDR3 spans 12 residues. CDR1 is MDHEN and CDR2 is SYDVKM in the germline V gene. Trimming took off 9 bases at V and 7 bases at J, with 12 bases between the two ends. DNA of the CDR3: TGTGCCAGTGGCAGAAAAAGTGAAAAACTGTTTTTT. It is translated as CASGRKSEKLFF. Filled out from reference TRBV28 and TRBJ1-4, the complete variable domain reads DVKVTQSSRYLVKRTGEKVFLECVQDMDHENMFWYRQDPGLGLRLIYFSYDVKMKEKGDIPEGYSVSREKKERFSLILESASTNQTSMYLCASGRKSEKLFFGSGTQLSVL.

The V gene is TRBV5-1, the J gene TRBJ1-1; possible D gene TRBD1, 6 bases. The CDR3 is made up of 17 amino acids. Trimming removed 0 bases at V and 0 bases at J, with 15 bases between. CDR1 is SGHRS and CDR2 is YFSETQ in the germline V gene. The CDR3 nucleotides are TGCGCCAGCAGCTTGGGCATGGGGGCGGAGGTGAACACTGAAGCTTTCTTT. The encoded protein is CASSLGMGAEVNTEAFF.

This chain links TRBV2 with TRBJ1-5; D is possibly TRBD1 (5 bases). The CDR3 totals 14 residues. Germline V gene data show CDR1 as SNHLY and CDR2 as FYNNEI. V was trimmed by 7 bases and J by 4 bases, leaving 14 bases between them. The DNA for the CDR3 is TGTGCCAGCACAGGGACCGGGGGTAATCAGCCCCAGCATTTT. Its protein is CASTGTGGNQPQHF.

The chain recombines TRBV28 with TRBJ2-7; 7 positions agree with TRBD1. Germline CDR1 MDHEN, CDR2 SYDVKM. This CDR3 comprises 14 residues. The junction had 8 bases not matched to a gene; V was cut back by 3 bases and J by 6 bases. The DNA of the CDR3 is TGTGCCAGCAGTTTCCCGGGACAGCTCCTCGAGCAGTACTTC. Its protein is CASSFPGQLLEQYF.

The chain is built from TRBV28 and TRBJ2-7, with TRBD2 identical over 10 bases. Germline-derived CDR1 and CDR2 are MDHEN and SYDVKM. The CDR3 consists of 16 residues. V trimming: 3 bases; J trimming: 5 bases; junction bases outside the gene matches: 10. The CDR3 DNA reads TGTGCCAGCAGTTTGGGCGGCGGGACTAGCGCTGACGAGCAGTACTTC. It codes for CASSLGGGTSADEQYF.

In DNA form, the CDR3 reads TGTGCCAGCAGACGGGCGGGAGGCGATACGCAGTATTTT. It yields the protein CASRRAGGDTQYF. This chain joins TRBV27 and TRBJ2-3; 8 positions match TRBD2. Per the germline V gene, CDR1 is MNHEY and CDR2 is SMNVEV (reference sequence). The CDR3 contains 13 residues. Trimming took 6 bases from V and 6 from J; bases not matched to a gene: 5.

The V and J genes are TRBV5-1 and TRBJ2-3; D ambiguous. The CDR3 has 14 amino acids. Trimming left V 0 bases short and J 2 bases short, with 7 bases between. Germline V gene data show CDR1 as SGHRS and CDR2 as YFSETQ. The CDR3 is CASSLAQSTDTQYF. CDR3 in DNA: TGCGCCAGCAGCTTGGCCCAGTCCACAGATACGCAGTATTTT.